The 28 T cell receptor beta chains listed next were all sequenced from one sample in a study of blood T cell repertoires in COVID-19. The protocol was immunoSEQ multiplex PCR, while the TCRdb copy is restricted to in-frame clones and leaves out a portion. The data show 250,000 to 300,000 clones, with roughly 85% seen just once and approximately 10% held by the top ten. The specimen was peripheral blood. Receptors were obtained from a woman between 65 and 79 years old with acute or convalescent COVID-19.

This chain links TRBV6-2 or TRBV6-3 with TRBJ2-2; D perhaps matches TRBD1 (6 bases). Germline V CDR1 and CDR2: MNHEY, SVGEGT. V lost 4 bases to trimming and J lost 2 bases, with 20 bases between them. The CDR3 loop spans 18 amino acids. The CDR3 region is CASSFSVTGTPNTGELFF. CDR3 nucleotides: TGTGCCAGCAGTTTCTCTGTAACCGGGACACCTAACACCGGGGAGCTGTTTTTT.

The chain is built from TRBV18 and TRBJ1-6; D is perhaps TRBD1 (5 bases). Trimming shortened V by 0 bases and J by 6 bases, and 12 bases separated the two germline ends. The CDR3 extends over 16 amino acids. Germline V gene sequence: CDR1 KGHSH, CDR2 LQKENI. CDR3 nucleotides: TGTGCCAGCTCACCACCAAGGGGATTCGTTAATTCACCCCTCCACTTT. Protein sequence: CASSPPRGFVNSPLHF. Together with reference TRBV18 and TRBJ1-6, the CDR3 gives the full variable domain: NAGVMQNPRHLVRRRGQEARLRCSPMKGHSHVYWYRQLPEEGLKFMVYLQKENIIDESGMPKERFSAEFPKEGPSILRIQQVVRGDSAAYFCASSPPRGFVNSPLHFGNGTRLTVT.

This chain uses TRBV27 with TRBJ2-1; 9 bases are shared with TRBD1. CDR1 is MNHEY and CDR2 is SMNVEV in the germline V gene (reference sequence). The V gene end was trimmed by 0 bases and the J gene end by 8 bases; junction bases not matched to a gene: 8. The CDR3 has 16 residues. CDR3 coding DNA: TGTGCCAGCAGTTTATCGCTTGGGACAGGGAATTATGAGCAGTTCTTC. Translating it yields CASSLSLGTGNYEQFF.

The chain joins TRBV13 to TRBJ2-1, with D tentatively TRBD2 (6 bases). CDR1 PRHDT and CDR2 FYEKMQ come from the germline V gene (reference sequence). CDR3 length: 17 residues. Trimming took off 7 bases at V and 5 bases at J, with 24 bases between the two ends. The CDR3 here is CASKPTRGALRDNEQFF. DNA for the CDR3: TGTGCCAGCAAGCCCACCCGCGGGGCCCTAAGGGACAATGAGCAGTTCTTC.

This clone is a singleton in its sample. The chain recombines TRBV24-1 with TRBJ2-1; 8 positions match TRBD1. In germline, CDR1 is KGHDR, CDR2 SFDVKD. Unmatched junction bases numbered 8, after V lost 4 bases and J lost 7 bases. The CDR3 consists of 15 residues. This chain's CDR3 is CATSDHGQGRNEQFF. The CDR3 DNA is TGTGCCACCAGTGACCACGGACAGGGTAGGAATGAGCAGTTCTTC.

This sequence joins TRBV4-1 and TRBJ1-6; 9 bases line up with TRBD1. Germline V gene lookup returns CDR1 MGHRA and CDR2 YSYEKL. V shed 2 bases and J 10 bases; nucleotides not matched to a gene: 6. The CDR3 extends over 15 amino acids. The CDR3: CASSQSGTGISPLHF. The CDR3, as DNA: TGCGCCAGCAGCCAATCTGGGACAGGGATCTCACCCCTCCACTTT.

V usage is TRBV4-2 and J usage is TRBJ2-1, with TRBD2 identical over 8 bases. The CDR3 has 15 residues. The ends lost 1 base at V and 6 bases at J; junction bases unmatched: 5. Germline lookup yields CDR1 LGHNA and CDR2 YNFKEQ. The CDR3 DNA sequence: TGTGCCAGCAGCCAAGGGACTAGCCATTCCAATGAGCAGTTCTTC. As protein: CASSQGTSHSNEQFF.

The V call is TRBV30, the J call TRBJ2-7; D not certain. The CDR3 sequence is 15 residues long. The V end was cut by 3 bases, the J end by 3 bases, with 18 bases between. Germline CDR1 and CDR2: GTSNPN and SVGIG (reference sequence). CDR3 amino acids: CAWSLEYSSRYEQYF. DNA of the CDR3: TGTGCCTGGAGCCTAGAGTACTCCTCGCGCTACGAGCAGTACTTC.

V gene TRBV18 combines with J gene TRBJ2-6; 9 bases map to TRBD1. The CDR3 consists of 15 residues. Germline V gene data show CDR1 as KGHSH and CDR2 as LQKENI. V lost 6 bases to trimming and J lost 2 bases; unmatched junction nucleotides: 2. In nucleotides, the CDR3 is TGTGCCAGCTCGTACAGGGGGCCTGGGGCCAACGTCCTGACTTTC. This codes for CASSYRGPGANVLTF.

This chain uses TRBV29-1 with TRBJ1-5, with a possible D match to TRBD1 (5 bases). The V gene lost 6 bases and the J gene lost 5 bases, with 8 bases spanning the gap. Germline V gives CDR1 SQVTM, CDR2 ANQGSEA. This CDR3 has 11 residues. The CDR3 sequence is CSVVRDQPQHF. The CDR3 nucleotides are TGCAGCGTGGTCAGGGATCAGCCCCAGCATTTT.

The table lists this clone with a count of one. The V call is TRBV6-6, the J call TRBJ2-5; TRBD2 is a possible D gene (5 bases). Germline V lookup: CDR1 MNHNY, CDR2 SVGAGI (reference sequence). V was shortened by 5 bases and J by 2 bases, with 9 bases between the two germline ends. The length of the CDR3 is 13 residues. The CDR3 coding sequence is TGTGCCAGCAGTCCGGGGAGTCAAGAGACCCAGTACTTC. Protein product: CASSPGSQETQYF.

This chain uses TRBV6-5 with TRBJ1-5; TRBD1 agrees at 7 bases. The CDR3 length is 13 residues. The germline gives CDR1 MNHEY, CDR2 SVGAGI. Trimming cost V 8 bases and J 7 bases; bases outside gene matches: 8. The CDR3 region is CASGLDRAQPQHF. The CDR3 nucleotides are TGTGCCAGCGGGCTAGACAGGGCCCAGCCCCAGCATTTT.

This clone was seen once. The gene calls are TRBV6-8 and TRBJ1-2; no clear D gene. V lost 0 bases to trimming and J lost 7 bases, with 12 bases between them. This CDR3 comprises 14 residues. Germline CDR1 reads MNHGY; CDR2 reads SAAAGT. The CDR3 region is CASSYSKSRGGYTF. In nucleotides, the CDR3 is TGTGCCAGCAGTTACTCGAAGTCGCGGGGTGGCTACACCTTC.

This chain uses TRBV28 with TRBJ2-2; TRBD1 might be the D (5 bases). The CDR3 loop spans 13 amino acids. Germline V gene sequence: CDR1 MDHEN, CDR2 SYDVKM. V was shortened by 3 bases and J by 6 bases, with 8 bases between the two germline ends. The CDR3 nucleotides are TGTGCCAGCAGTTTGGACAACCCCGGGGAGCTGTTTTTT. Translating it yields CASSLDNPGELFF.

This clone appeared a single time. The chain carries TRBV7-9 and TRBJ2-7; tentatively, D is TRBD2 (5 bases). V lost 6 bases, J lost 3 bases, and 15 bases lay in between. CDR3 length equals 14 residues. The germline V gene encodes CDR1 SEHNR and CDR2 FQNEAQ (reference sequence). CDR3 coding DNA: TGTGCCAGCAGGAAGAGAGGGTTACACTACGAGCAGTACTTC. It codes for CASRKRGLHYEQYF.

This clone was seen only once. The V gene is TRBV5-6, the J gene TRBJ2-5; 7 bases fit TRBD2. The CDR3 length is 17 residues. Germline V gene lookup returns CDR1 SGHDT and CDR2 YYEEEE. J gave up 3 bases and V 3 bases, and 14 bases lay outside the gene matches. The CDR3 region is CASSSLTGGGTEETQYF. Written as DNA, the CDR3 is TGTGCCAGCAGCTCCCTGACTGGGGGGGGTACGGAAGAGACCCAGTACTTC.

This clone was seen a few times. V usage is TRBV19 and J usage is TRBJ1-2, with 9 positions matching TRBD1. Germline trimming cut 4 bases from V and 4 bases from J; bases unmatched to any gene: 10. The CDR3 runs to 16 residues. Germline V CDR1 and CDR2: LNHDA, SQIVND (reference sequence). The CDR3 spells CASSTTNRGPSYGYTF. For the CDR3, the DNA is TGTGCCAGTAGTACGACAAACAGGGGGCCGTCCTATGGCTACACCTTC.

The V gene is TRBV4-1, the J gene TRBJ1-1, with D unclear. The germline V and J ends were trimmed by 5 bases and 11 bases, with 27 bases remaining between them. This CDR3 has 16 residues. Germline V gene lookup returns CDR1 MGHRA and CDR2 YSYEKL. The CDR3 DNA follows: TGCGCCAGCAGCAAAGGATATTTTGACCCCACAGAGAAGGCTTTCTTT. Translated: CASSKGYFDPTEKAFF.

The J gene is TRBJ1-2, the V gene TRBV6-6, with D possibly TRBD1 on 5 matching bases. The CDR3 has 15 amino acids. Germline assignment: CDR1 MNHNY and CDR2 SVGAGI (reference sequence). V was shortened by 6 bases and J by 7 bases, with 21 bases between the two germline ends. The CDR3 here is CASRQKGNGQGGYTF. Written as DNA, the CDR3 is TGTGCCAGCAGACAAAAGGGGAACGGCCAAGGTGGCTACACCTTC.

In its sample, this clone was seen once. The V call is TRBV5-4, the J call TRBJ1-6; D is unresolved. This CDR3 spans 16 amino acids. The V and J ends lost 0 bases and 10 bases respectively, with 17 bases between them. Germline-derived CDR1 and CDR2 are SGHNT and YYREEE (reference sequence). CDR3 coding DNA: TGTGCCAGCAGCTTGGGGGTCGAGGGAAGCGGGTCACCCCTCCACTTT. Protein product: CASSLGVEGSGSPLHF.

The V gene is TRBV6-4, the J gene TRBJ1-1, with a tentative D call TRBD1 (5 bases). The V and J ends lost 10 bases and 0 bases respectively, with 15 bases between them. The CDR3 has 14 residues. Germline assignment: CDR1 MRHNA and CDR2 SNTAGT. In DNA form, the CDR3 reads TGTGCCACCCCGGGGGGAGGGATGAACACTGAAGCTTTCTTT. Translating it yields CATPGGGMNTEAFF.

This chain links TRBV9 with TRBJ2-3; the D gene is possibly TRBD1 (6 bases). CDR3 length: 16 residues. Germline V gives CDR1 SGDLS, CDR2 YYNGEE. Trimming took 4 bases from V and 0 from J, leaving 15 bases between them. CDR3 bases: TGTGCCAGCAGCACCCGGGACACCGGAAGCACAGATACGCAGTATTTT. Translation gives CASSTRDTGSTDTQYF.

The chain has TRBV30 and TRBJ2-2; no reliable D call. CDR1 and CDR2 from the germline V gene are GTSNPN and SVGIG (reference sequence). This CDR3 region has 14 residues. Trimming left V 3 bases short and J 0 bases short, with 8 bases between. CDR3 sequence: CAWRTPANTGELFF. CDR3 DNA sequence: TGTGCCTGGAGGACTCCTGCGAACACCGGGGAGCTGTTTTTT.

The gene calls are TRBV5-4 and TRBJ1-1, with D perhaps TRBD1 (6 bases). Trimming shortened V by 4 bases and J by 3 bases, and 16 bases separated the two germline ends. The CDR3 runs to 15 residues. Germline CDR1 is SGHNT and CDR2 is YYREEE (reference sequence). CDR3 sequence: CASSPAGARDTEAFF. Here the CDR3 DNA reads TGTGCCAGCAGCCCCGCAGGGGCGCGGGACACTGAAGCTTTCTTT. The full variable domain, completed using reference TRBV5-4 and TRBJ1-1, is ETGVTQSPTHLIKTRGQQVTLRCSSQSGHNTVSWYQQALGQGPQFIFQYYREEENGRGNFPPRFSGLQFPNYSSELNVNALELDDSALYLCASSPAGARDTEAFFGQGTRLTVV.

The rearrangement uses TRBV5-1 and TRBJ2-2, with 8 bases identical to TRBD1. Germline assignment: CDR1 SGHRS and CDR2 YFSETQ. The CDR3 loop spans 15 amino acids. V dropped 5 bases and J dropped 1; count of bases not matched to a gene: 4. The CDR3 DNA follows: TGCGCCAGCAGGTCCGGGACAGGGAACACCGGGGAGCTGTTTTTT. It translates to CASRSGTGNTGELFF.

V is TRBV6-5 and J is TRBJ2-7, with TRBD1 identical over 9 bases. This CDR3 has 15 amino acids. From germline, CDR1 is MNHEY and CDR2 SVGAGI. After removal of 5 bases from V and 4 bases from J, the junction contained 9 bases not matched to a gene. CDR3 nucleotide sequence: TGTGCCAGCAGTCGCCCGAGGACAGGGGTATACGAGCAGTACTTC. It encodes CASSRPRTGVYEQYF.

The V call is TRBV30, the J call TRBJ1-1, with TRBD1 identical over 9 bases. Looked up from germline, CDR1 is GTSNPN and CDR2 is SVGIG (reference sequence). V was clipped by 0 bases and J by 11 bases; unmatched bases: 7. The CDR3 sequence is 13 residues long. The CDR3 loop is CAWSVGTGWDAFF. CDR3 DNA sequence: TGTGCCTGGAGTGTAGGGACAGGGTGGGACGCTTTCTTT.

The V call is TRBV6-1, the J call TRBJ1-5; 10 bases are shared with TRBD1. The CDR3 extends over 14 amino acids. Germline V gene sequence: CDR1 MNHNS, CDR2 SASEGT. V was pared by 3 bases and J by 7 bases, with 3 bases of the junction left unmatched. The CDR3 sequence is CASSDGDRGQPQHF. The CDR3 region has the DNA TGTGCCAGCAGTGATGGGGACAGGGGCCAGCCCCAGCATTTT.